This TCR beta chain is from a study of T cell repertoires in cytomegalovirus infection. Study as a whole: Based on public TCR beta signatures, there were indications of CMV infection and of a matching HLA type.

As for this clonotype: No antigen is known for it.

TCRdb used MiXCR to reprocess the reads, holding one entry per CDR3 protein. The table has about 360,000 distinct CDR3 sequences, roughly a third seen once. CDR1 is LNHDA, CDR2 SQIVND, per germline (reference sequence). Germline trimming cut 1 base from V and 0 bases from J; bases unmatched to any gene: 5. This CDR3 spans 16 amino acids. Findings and limits, study-wide: It was HLA-C-restricted CMV-specific TCR beta clonotypes that dominated the response ex vivo. Adding up the frequency of public TCR beta families identified people who carried CMV plus the relevant HLA.

This TCR derives from a human donor in good health (CMV status not recorded). Some clones in this sample may be carry-over from other donors' samples. Sample: cultured PBMCs, taken from culture after CMV antigen stimulation. This chain connects TRBV19 to TRBJ1-2; 7 nucleotides match TRBD1. CDR3 residues: CASSIAGTATNYGYTF. CDR3 DNA: TGTGCCAGTAGTATAGCAGGGACAGCAACTAACTATGGCTACACCTTC.